The T cell receptor beta chain under discussion was sequenced for a study of cytomegalovirus exposure and HLA in healthy donors. The study's findings and limits: In a later analysis, HLA-C alleles had the fewest associated TCRs, DRB1 alleles the most. Later analysis identified a missense DCLRE1C variant that was linked to TCR beta V- and J-gene trimming.

As regards this clone: Its antigen is undetermined.

Germline CDR1 and CDR2: SGHRS and YFSETQ. This CDR3 region has 16 residues. The trim removed 4 bases at V and 4 bases at J, leaving 12 bases unmatched. In nominal health when sampled, donors likely had unrecorded immune exposures nonetheless. It was with 60 Vbeta and 13 Jbeta primers that the PCR ran. Here immunoSEQ multiplex PCR was the method, and the copy in TCRdb shows in-frame clones only, minus some. The sample holds 130,000 or so clones, around four fifths seen once. The sequenced sample was PBMCs. The V call is TRBV5-1, the J call TRBJ2-7, with TRBD2 identical over 9 bases. The receptor was isolated from a man aged 25-45 years in good health and CMV-seronegative. The CDR3 DNA sequence: TGCGCCAGCAGCCCAAGGGTGGGTACTAGCGGGTACGAGCAGTACTTC. Translating it yields CASSPRVGTSGYEQYF.